Below, 25 T cell receptor beta chains from the same sample are listed, as sequenced in a study of cytomegalovirus exposure and HLA in healthy donors. The PCR had 60 Vbeta and 13 Jbeta primers. Sequencing was performed with immunoSEQ multiplex PCR; in TCRdb, only in-frame clones are kept and a portion is missing. The sample lists more than 95,000 clones, under 85% occurring once. The sequenced sample was PBMCs. The source is a woman in her 50s in good health and CMV-seropositive.

V usage is TRBV7-9 and J usage is TRBJ2-1; 9 bases align to TRBD2. Germline CDR1 is SEHNR and CDR2 is FQNEAQ (reference sequence). Trimming removed 7 bases from V and 7 bases from J; junction bases left unmatched: 11. CDR3 length: 15 amino acids. CDR3 protein: CASKPSGGGGNEQFF. The CDR3 region has the DNA TGTGCCAGCAAGCCATCGGGCGGGGGGGGTAATGAGCAGTTCTTC.

The chain is built from TRBV30 and TRBJ2-7; 8 bases map to TRBD1. The CDR3 has 12 amino acids. Germline CDR1 and CDR2: GTSNPN and SVGIG (reference sequence). The V segment lost 3 bases and the J segment 7 bases; nucleotides outside the gene matches: 5. CDR3: CAWRAGGSEQYF. In DNA, the CDR3 is TGTGCCTGGAGAGCAGGGGGCTCGGAGCAGTACTTC.

The rearrangement joins TRBV10-3 to TRBJ2-2, with 7 bases identical to TRBD2. V shed 10 bases, J shed 5 bases, and the junction held 10 bases outside the gene matches. The CDR3 loop spans 14 amino acids. Germline V lookup: CDR1 ENHRY, CDR2 SYGVKD. CDR3: CATAELASTGELFF. The CDR3 region has the DNA TGTGCCACGGCCGAACTAGCGTCGACCGGGGAGCTGTTTTTT.

The rearrangement joins TRBV7-2 to TRBJ2-5, with D unresolved. The germline CDR1 and CDR2 sequences are SGHTA and FQGNSA. The CDR3 extends over 14 amino acids. V lost 4 bases and J lost 1, with 10 bases in between. CDR3: CASSSQFGQETQYF. The CDR3 region has the DNA TGTGCCAGCAGCTCACAATTTGGCCAAGAGACCCAGTACTTC.

This chain uses TRBV5-1 with TRBJ2-5; 9 bases line up with TRBD1. Trimming took 5 bases from V and 5 from J; bases not matched to a gene: 10. The V gene's germline CDR1 is SGHRS and CDR2 YFSETQ. The CDR3 runs to 15 residues. CDR3 region: CASRPPDRGWETQYF. The CDR3 DNA reads as TGCGCCAGCAGACCCCCGGACAGGGGTTGGGAGACCCAGTACTTC.

This clone was seen a few times. V and J are TRBV11-3 and TRBJ2-1, with 8 nucleotides matching TRBD2. CDR1 and CDR2 from the germline V gene are SGHNT and YENEEA. The CDR3 spans 14 residues. After removal of 8 bases from V and 3 bases from J, the junction contained 6 bases not matched to a gene. The CDR3, as DNA: TGTGCCAGCTCGAGCGGGGGAGACTACAATGAGCAGTTCTTC. This encodes CASSSGGDYNEQFF. Using reference TRBV11-3 and TRBJ2-1 for the parts outside the CDR3, the full variable domain is EAGVVQSPRYKIIEKKQPVAFWCNPISGHNTLYWYLQNLGQGPELLIRYENEEAVDDSQLPKDRFSAERLKGVDSTLKIQPAELGDSAVYLCASSSGGDYNEQFFGPGTRLTVL.

This clone came up once. The rearrangement uses TRBV11-3 and TRBJ2-5, with a possible D match to TRBD2 (6 bases). The CDR3 loop spans 13 amino acids. V lost 8 bases and J lost 5, with 15 bases in between. Looked up from germline, CDR1 is SGHNT and CDR2 is YENEEA. The CDR3, as DNA: TGTGCCAGCTCTTTCCGGGCGGGGGAGACCCAGTACTTC. Translated: CASSFRAGETQYF.

J is TRBJ2-6 and V is TRBV4-2; D might be TRBD2 (6 bases). This CDR3 has 19 amino acids. CDR1 is LGHNA, CDR2 YNFKEQ, per germline. V shed 0 bases and J shed 0 bases, with 15 bases lying between them. CDR3: CASSQDGGGILSGANVLTF. CDR3 nucleotide sequence: TGTGCCAGCAGCCAAGACGGGGGAGGTATCCTCTCTGGGGCCAACGTCCTGACTTTC.

The chain recombines TRBV9 with TRBJ2-5, with 9 bases matching TRBD2. CDR1 SGDLS and CDR2 YYNGEE come from the germline V gene. J lost 7 bases, V lost 4 bases, and 11 bases had no gene match. This CDR3 is 15 amino acids long. CDR3 protein: CASSNSEAGGRTQYF. The CDR3 nucleotides are TGTGCCAGCAGCAATTCAGAAGCGGGGGGTCGGACCCAGTACTTC.

Only a few counts were recorded for this clone. The rearrangement joins TRBV19 to TRBJ2-3, with unresolved D. V lost 9 bases and J 0 bases, leaving 4 bases between the germline ends. Germline CDR1 LNHDA, CDR2 SQIVND (reference sequence). The length of the CDR3 is 11 residues. In DNA, the CDR3 is TGTGCCAGCACAAGCACAGATACGCAGTATTTT. Translated, it gives CASTSTDTQYF. Based on the CDR3 plus reference TRBV19 and TRBJ2-3, the full variable domain is DGGITQSPKYLFRKEGQNVTLSCEQNLNHDAMYWYRQDPGQGLRLIYYSQIVNDFQKGDIAEGYSVSREKKESFPLTVTSAQKNPTAFYLCASTSTDTQYFGPGTRLTVL.

This chain connects TRBV28 to TRBJ1-5, with 11 bases aligning to TRBD1. This CDR3 is 19 amino acids long. In germline, CDR1 is MDHEN, CDR2 SYDVKM. The trim removed 4 bases at V and 6 bases at J, leaving 17 bases unmatched. This chain's CDR3 is CASSSVSWTGGRGGQPQHF. CDR3 in DNA: TGTGCCAGCAGTTCTGTTTCGTGGACAGGGGGCCGTGGCGGTCAGCCCCAGCATTTT.

V usage is TRBV6-6 and J usage is TRBJ1-2; D not resolved. Germline V gene sequence: CDR1 MNHNY, CDR2 SVGAGI (reference sequence). Trimming removed 8 bases at V and 7 bases at J, with 17 bases between. The CDR3 length is 13 residues. The CDR3 DNA reads as TGTGCCAGCTGGGCCGCGGACCTAGCTGGCTACACCTTC. It yields the protein CASWAADLAGYTF.

This chain uses TRBV11-2 with TRBJ2-7; no firm D call. Germline V gene lookup returns CDR1 SGHAT and CDR2 FQNNGV. The CDR3 contains 14 residues. V was clipped by 0 bases and J by 0 bases, with 6 bases between them. The CDR3 DNA is TGTGCCAGCAGCTTAGAAGCAAGCTCCTACGAGCAGTACTTC. Its translation: CASSLEASSYEQYF.

This clone was counted a single time. This sequence joins TRBV7-2 and TRBJ1-5, with D uncertain. Trimming took 0 bases from V and 2 from J, leaving 8 bases between them. This CDR3 contains 15 residues. The germline V gene encodes CDR1 SGHTA and CDR2 FQGNSA. The CDR3 loop reads CASSLAPFGNQPQHF. In DNA form, the CDR3 reads TGTGCCAGCAGCTTAGCCCCTTTTGGCAATCAGCCCCAGCATTTT.

In this sample, this clone turned up once. This chain connects TRBV15 to TRBJ2-7; D may be TRBD1 (7 bases). Germline V gives CDR1 LNHNV, CDR2 YYDKDF (reference sequence). V was shortened by 0 bases and J by 2 bases, with 14 bases between the two germline ends. The CDR3 runs to 16 residues. In DNA, the CDR3 is TGTGCCACCAGCAGAGATTCAGGGGGGAAGACCTACGAGCAGTACTTC. This sequence encodes CATSRDSGGKTYEQYF.

This chain links TRBV30 with TRBJ1-3; weak D call: TRBD1 (5 bases). The CDR3 has 14 residues. V lost 4 bases and J 0 bases, leaving 10 bases between the germline ends. Germline V gene lookup returns CDR1 GTSNPN and CDR2 SVGIG (reference sequence). This CDR3 is CAWTKTVSGNTIYF. In nucleotides, the CDR3 is TGTGCCTGGACTAAGACAGTCTCTGGAAACACCATATATTTT.

The J gene is TRBJ1-2, the V gene TRBV6-5; 8 nucleotides match TRBD1. Germline V gene data show CDR1 as MNHEY and CDR2 as SVGAGI. V lost 6 bases, J lost 8 bases, and 8 bases stayed unmatched. The CDR3 contains 13 residues. CDR3: CASRSDRARGYTF. CDR3 nucleotide sequence: TGTGCCAGCAGATCGGACAGGGCGAGAGGCTACACCTTC.

J is TRBJ2-3 and V is TRBV15; maybe TRBD2 (7 bases). V lost 1 base and J 2 bases, leaving 10 bases between the germline ends. Germline assignment: CDR1 LNHNV and CDR2 YYDKDF (reference sequence). The CDR3 is made up of 15 amino acids. In nucleotides, the CDR3 is TGTGCCACCAGCAGAGGCGGGGGCCACACAGATACGCAGTATTTT. Translation gives CATSRGGGHTDTQYF.

This chain links TRBV30 with TRBJ1-4; D remains ambiguous. This CDR3 has 14 residues. Trimming removed 0 bases at V and 8 bases at J, with 13 bases between. Germline CDR1 reads GTSNPN; CDR2 reads SVGIG (reference sequence). The CDR3 region has the DNA TGTGCCTGGAGTGTAAGCCTCCGCCACGAAAAACTGTTTTTT. Translating gives CAWSVSLRHEKLFF.

V usage is TRBV30 and J usage is TRBJ1-2; no clear D gene. V dropped 5 bases and J dropped 3 bases, with 10 bases sitting between them. This CDR3 comprises 12 residues. Germline CDR1 is GTSNPN and CDR2 is SVGIG (reference sequence). Here the CDR3 reads CAWGEEDYGYTF. DNA of the CDR3: TGTGCCTGGGGGGAGGAGGACTATGGCTACACCTTC.

There are a few counts of this clone. V usage is TRBV27 and J usage is TRBJ1-3; D may be TRBD1 (5 bases). With 1 base removed from V and 6 bases from J, the gap between germline ends came to 10 bases. The CDR3 length is 14 residues. Germline values: CDR1 MNHEY, CDR2 SMNVEV (reference sequence). The CDR3 protein is CASSLYAGKNTIYF. In DNA form, the CDR3 reads TGTGCCAGCAGTTTATATGCAGGGAAAAACACCATATATTTT.

A word on this clone: An end of the junction differs from the germline gene, which may be a read error. The chain carries TRBV7-9 and TRBJ2-2, with 8 bases aligning to TRBD1. CDR1 is SEHNR, CDR2 FQNEAQ, per germline (reference sequence). This CDR3 has 15 amino acids. The CDR3 reads CSSSPGQGISGELFF. The CDR3 coding sequence is TGTTCCAGCAGCCCCGGACAGGGAATCTCCGGGGAGCTGTTTTTT. Supplemented by reference TRBV7-9 and TRBJ2-2, the full variable domain reads DTGVSQNPRHKITKRGQNVTFRCDPISEHNRLYWYRQTLGQGPEFLTYFQNEAQLEKSRLLSDRFSAERPKGSFSTLEIQRTEQGDSAMYLCSSSPGQGISGELFFGEGSRLTVL.

V gene TRBV7-6 combines with J gene TRBJ2-2; D call uncertain. The germline V and J ends were trimmed by 2 bases and 5 bases, with 6 bases remaining between them. The CDR3 has 13 amino acids. CDR1 and CDR2 (germline): SGHVS, FNYEAQ. The CDR3 DNA sequence: TGTGCCAGCAGCTTATTCTCGACCGGGGAGCTGTTTTTT. It yields the protein CASSLFSTGELFF.

The chain carries TRBV28 and TRBJ1-4; perhaps TRBD1 as D (6 bases). There are 13 residues in the CDR3. Per germline, CDR1 MDHEN and CDR2 SYDVKM. The V end was cut by 6 bases, the J end by 8 bases, with 13 bases between. This CDR3 is CASRKGHWEKLFF. Written as DNA, the CDR3 is TGTGCCAGCAGGAAGGGACATTGGGAAAAACTGTTTTTT. Full variable domain (missing parts from reference TRBV28 and TRBJ1-4): DVKVTQSSRYLVKRTGEKVFLECVQDMDHENMFWYRQDPGLGLRLIYFSYDVKMKEKGDIPEGYSVSREKKERFSLILESASTNQTSMYLCASRKGHWEKLFFGSGTQLSVL.

Only a few counts were recorded for this clone. The genes are TRBV2 and TRBJ1-5; maybe TRBD1 (5 bases). Germline values: CDR1 SNHLY, CDR2 FYNNEI. Trimming left V 3 bases short and J 3 bases short, with 15 bases between. The CDR3 contains 16 residues. The DNA of the CDR3 is TGTGCCAGCAGTGAGGGTACAGGCCGGATCAATCAGCCCCAGCATTTT. Protein sequence: CASSEGTGRINQPQHF.